These T cell receptor beta chains were read from a single sample in a study of OX40 agonist ivuxolimab in advanced cancers. Generated by immunoSEQ multiplex PCR, the TCRdb table keeps only in-frame clones and is missing some. The sample carries around 99,000 clones, 90% recorded once. Here the sequenced sample was CD4+ or CD8+ T cells sorted from blood, taken in a trial of the OX40 agonist ivuxolimab. The receptors stem from an adult with an advanced solid tumor such as melanoma, head and neck, liver or kidney cancer. Each CDR3 is given with its conserved first and last residue.

j_call	v_call	cdr3_aa
TRBJ2-3	TRBV5-4	CASSSGQGRTDTQYF
TRBJ1-6	TRBV5-1	CASSLDTLYSPLHF
TRBJ1-6	TRBV28	CASSLVRDASPLHF
TRBJ2-7	TRBV6-5	CASKPSGSYEQYF
TRBJ1-6	TRBV19	CASSIPRGNSPLHF
TRBJ2-1	TRBV29-1	CSVSQGVGNEQFF
TRBJ2-5	TRBV28	CASSSLETQYF
TRBJ2-1	TRBV9	CASSVSQREWTNEQFF
TRBJ1-6	TRBV5-1	CASSLASGANSPLHF
TRBJ2-2	TRBV7-8	CASSLGVQNTGELFF
TRBJ2-3	TRBV9	CASSPTGRDTQYF
TRBJ1-3	TRBV6-6	CASRRDISGLNTIYF
TRBJ1-1	TRBV13	CASSSLTGHLLNTEAFF
TRBJ2-2	TRBV5-1	CASSYGRSTGELFF
TRBJ1-6	TRBV5-5	CASSLGGDNSPLHF
TRBJ2-7	TRBV19	CASGVAERYEQYF
TRBJ2-2	TRBV28	CASSLGGARTGELFF
TRBJ1-1	TRBV27	CASSTWVNTEAFF
TRBJ2-3	TRBV9	CASSLLSGSTDTQYF
TRBJ2-1	TRBV12-5	CASGPGQGSNEQFF
TRBJ2-7	TRBV27	CASSPWDSPYEQYF
TRBJ2-7	TRBV19	CASREGGQGVYEQYF
TRBJ2-5	TRBV6-1	CASRLLERKTQYF
TRBJ2-7	TRBV27	CASSLRRHYEQYF
TRBJ1-6	TRBV5-8	CASSLPRGVSPLHF
TRBJ2-7	TRBV9	CASGPGPTIFGYEQYF
TRBJ1-2	TRBV5-1	CASSLAIQGSYTF
TRBJ2-7	TRBV5-4	CASSIGQDHYEQYF
TRBJ2-7	TRBV4-1	CASSQVQGLQYF
TRBJ2-1	TRBV9	CASSGSPNEQFF
TRBJ2-3	TRBV5-1	CASSLASTDTQYF
TRBJ2-1	TRBV5-1	CASSSQPYNEQFF
TRBJ2-3	TRBV19	CASSIPATDTQYF
TRBJ1-1	TRBV5-1	CASSSKSQGANSRTEAFF
TRBJ2-5	TRBV7-6	CASSLLAGGPETQYF
TRBJ2-2	TRBV7-8	CASSLSRGSGELFF
TRBJ1-4	TRBV30	CAWSVGTTTNEKLFF
TRBJ2-1	TRBV6-1	CASSEEAERAKRQFF
TRBJ2-3	TRBV19	CASSIVGRLGPSTDTQYF
TRBJ2-3	TRBV30	CAWSTRVRRHF
TRBJ2-2	TRBV7-7	CASSLAPVWGINTGELFF
TRBJ2-1	TRBV25-1	CASSVGGAGGSYNEQFF
TRBJ1-3	TRBV28	CASSLSLTGNTIYF
TRBJ1-3	TRBV7-8	CASSLGSSGFGNTIYF
TRBJ1-2	TRBV27	CASSQTGVHGYTF
TRBJ2-1	TRBV5-1	CASSLWGTAAGANEQFF
TRBJ1-2	TRBV27	CASSLLGQDYYGYTF
TRBJ1-6	TRBV10-3	CAISDRDRNSPSNNSPLHF
TRBJ2-2	TRBV7-6	CASSPSDRAGTGELFF
TRBJ2-3	TRBV6-1	CASSSTGASTDTQYF
TRBJ1-1	TRBV19	CASSTSKWRAGTEAFF
TRBJ2-3	TRBV11-2	CASSFVAIADTQYF
TRBJ1-5	TRBV18	CASSLKAGQPQHF
TRBJ2-7	TRBV5-1	CASSPTSGSFLYEQYF
TRBJ1-2	TRBV6-1	CASSPDRGLNGYTF